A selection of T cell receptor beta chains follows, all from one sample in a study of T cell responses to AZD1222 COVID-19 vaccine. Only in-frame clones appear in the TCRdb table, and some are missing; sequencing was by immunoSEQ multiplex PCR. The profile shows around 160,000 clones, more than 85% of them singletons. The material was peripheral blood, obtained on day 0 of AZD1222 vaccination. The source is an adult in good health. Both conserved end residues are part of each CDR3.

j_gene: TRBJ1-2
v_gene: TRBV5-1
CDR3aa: CASSWGEGGPYGYTF

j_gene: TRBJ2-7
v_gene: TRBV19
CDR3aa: CATSRTGNYEQYF

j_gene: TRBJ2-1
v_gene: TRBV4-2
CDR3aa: CASSQETGREKQFF

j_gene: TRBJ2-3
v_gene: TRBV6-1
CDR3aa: CASSEVPYILAGGRDTQYF

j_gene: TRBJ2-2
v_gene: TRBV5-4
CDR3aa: CASSSRRQGDTGELFF

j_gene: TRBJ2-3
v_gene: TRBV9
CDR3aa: CASSVSLTTDTQYF

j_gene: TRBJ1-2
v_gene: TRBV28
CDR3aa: CASSPPGGTRGGYTF

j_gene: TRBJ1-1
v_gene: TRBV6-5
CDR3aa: CASSYGAGGTEAFF

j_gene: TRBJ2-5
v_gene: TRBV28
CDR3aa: CASSWTGGETQYF

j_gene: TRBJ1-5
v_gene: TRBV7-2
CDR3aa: CASSASGQGNQPQHF

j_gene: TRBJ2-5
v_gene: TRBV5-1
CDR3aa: CASSSDRGRVETQYF

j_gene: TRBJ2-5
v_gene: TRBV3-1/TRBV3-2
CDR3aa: CASSQGRWGGGRAETQYF